A selection of T cell receptor beta chains follows, all from one sample in a study of T cell responses to AZD1222 COVID-19 vaccine. Generated by immunoSEQ multiplex PCR, the TCRdb table keeps only in-frame clones and is missing some. The table records about 140,000 clones, 70% to 90% of them present only once. The material was peripheral blood, obtained on day 0 of AZD1222 vaccination. The source of these receptors is an adult in good health. Each CDR3 is given with its conserved first and last residue. The D gene is left open where the match is weak. Not every row has a clone size; where given, it reads once, few, many or a size class.

CAISEWTGEGYTF TGTGCCATCAGTGAGTGGACAGGGGAAGGCTACACCTTC TRBD1 . TRBJ1-2 TRBV10-3
CASSLSVGSNEKLFF TGTGCCAGCAGTTTATCGGTGGGGTCTAATGAAAAACTGTTTTTT . . TRBJ1-4 TRBV27
CASSLLGPYEQYF TGTGCCAGCAGCTTGCTTGGACCATACGAGCAGTACTTC . . TRBJ2-7 TRBV5-4
CASSQGTIDQPQHF TGTGCCAGCTCACAAGGGACAATCGATCAGCCCCAGCATTTT . . TRBJ1-5 TRBV18
CASSSTRDGTNEKLFF TGTGCCAGCAGCTCAACTAGGGACGGAACTAATGAAAAACTGTTTTTT . . TRBJ1-4 TRBV11-2
CASTGENYGYTF TGTGCCAGTACCGGGGAGAACTATGGCTACACCTTC . . TRBJ1-2 TRBV19
CASSWTGYNYGYTF TGTGCCAGCAGCTGGACAGGGTACAACTATGGCTACACCTTC TRBD1 . TRBJ1-2 TRBV7-9
CASSSADASSYEQYF TGTGCCAGCAGCTCCGCGGACGCCAGCTCCTACGAGCAGTACTTC . . TRBJ2-7 TRBV5-4
CASSLTGGYVGELFF TGCGCCAGCAGCTTAACAGGGGGCTATGTCGGGGAGCTGTTTTTT TRBD1 once TRBJ2-2 TRBV5-1
CASSLGRKVSYEQYF TGTGCCAGCAGCCTCGGAAGAAAGGTCTCCTACGAGCAGTACTTC . . TRBJ2-7 TRBV6-5
CASSLGEATNEKLFF TGTGCCAGCAGCCTTGGGGAAGCAACTAATGAAAAACTGTTTTTT . . TRBJ1-4 TRBV4-2
CASSEANLNSPLHF TGTGCCAGCAGTGAAGCAAATCTAAATTCACCCCTCCACTTT . . TRBJ1-6 TRBV6-1
CASTLQGSQETQYF TGTGCCAGCACCTTACAGGGGTCCCAAGAGACCCAGTACTTC TRBD1 . TRBJ2-5 TRBV28
CASSQADRGWVQYF TGCGCCAGCAGCCAAGCGGACAGGGGGTGGGTACAGTACTTC TRBD1 . TRBJ2-7 TRBV4-1
CASSSQGDNYGYTF TGTGCCAGCAGCTCCCAGGGCGACAACTATGGCTACACCTTC . . TRBJ1-2 TRBV6-5
CASSLLGAYEQYF TGTGCCAGCAGCTTATTAGGGGCCTACGAGCAGTACTTC . . TRBJ2-7 TRBV11-2
CASSFRGDGGSTDTQYF TGTGCCAGCAGCTTTAGGGGGGACGGGGGGAGCACAGATACGCAGTATTTT . once TRBJ2-3 TRBV7-8
CASNQKHAGTEAFF TGTGCCAGCAACCAGAAGCATGCGGGCACTGAAGCTTTCTTT . . TRBJ1-1 TRBV2
CASSATSTVGGYTF TGTGCCAGCAGCGCCACCTCGACTGTAGGCGGCTACACCTTC . once TRBJ1-2 TRBV9
CASSLRTVNTEAFF TGTGCCAGCAGCCTTCGGACAGTGAACACTGAAGCTTTCTTT . . TRBJ1-1 TRBV7-9
CASSSRNPPAMIHEQYF TGTGCCAGCAGCTCAAGAAACCCTCCCGCCATGATCCACGAGCAGTACTTC . . TRBJ2-7 TRBV11-3
CASSLDFGGYQPQHF TGTGCCAGCAGCTTAGATTTTGGGGGGTATCAGCCCCAGCATTTT . . TRBJ1-5 TRBV7-8
CASSSDRGRAFF TGTGCCAGCAGCTCAGACAGGGGGCGAGCTTTCTTT TRBD1 once TRBJ1-1 TRBV9
CASSLRTSGSHGTGTQYF TGTGCCAGCAGCCTACGGACTAGCGGTTCCCATGGTACGGGCACGCAGTATTTT TRBD2 . TRBJ2-3 TRBV11-3
CASSLTLQGYTF TGTGCCAGTAGTCTGACCCTCCAAGGCTACACCTTC . . TRBJ1-2 TRBV19